The source of this T cell receptor beta chain is a study of T-cell reconstitution after alpha-beta-depleted transplantation in children. Findings and caveats of the study: T-cell numbers and diversity one year post-transplant derived largely from freshly generated T cells. Surviving recipient T cells and thymic progenitors accounted for the high day-60 TCRbeta diversity observed in some patients.

At least ten counts were recorded for this clonotype. Its cognate antigen is unknown. Unique molecular identifiers were used in preparing the TCRbeta library. In TCRdb, the PCR reads were re-called with MiXCR into one record per CDR3 protein. The sample lists about 580,000 distinct CDR3 sequences; roughly 23% were seen once. This CDR3 has 14 amino acids. Trimming removed 4 bases at V and 0 bases at J, with 10 bases between. Per germline, CDR1 SQVTM and CDR2 ANQGSEA. The chain couples TRBV29-1 to TRBJ2-4, with D hard to call. The sequenced sample was PBMCs, mostly from graft donor cells, obtained 360 days after TCRalphabeta/CD19-depleted stem cell transplant. This clonotype was obtained from a boy under three years old who had a stem cell transplant for acute myeloid leukemia, so the T cells may come from the graft donor. CDR3 in DNA: TGCAGCGTTGCAGGAGTCTTAGCCAAAAACATTCAGTACTTC. Translation: CSVAGVLAKNIQYF.